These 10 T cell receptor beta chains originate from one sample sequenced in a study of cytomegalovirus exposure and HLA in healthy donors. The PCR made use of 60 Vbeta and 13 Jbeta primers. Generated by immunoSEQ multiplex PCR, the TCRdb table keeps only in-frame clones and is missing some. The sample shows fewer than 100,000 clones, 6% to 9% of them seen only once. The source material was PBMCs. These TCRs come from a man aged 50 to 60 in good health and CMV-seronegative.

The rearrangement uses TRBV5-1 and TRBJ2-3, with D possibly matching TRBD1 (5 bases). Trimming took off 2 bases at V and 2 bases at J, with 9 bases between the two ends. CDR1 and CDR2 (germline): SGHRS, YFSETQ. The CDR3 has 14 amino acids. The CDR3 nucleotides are TGCGCCAGCAGCTTCTCAGGGTACACAGATACGCAGTATTTT. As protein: CASSFSGYTDTQYF.

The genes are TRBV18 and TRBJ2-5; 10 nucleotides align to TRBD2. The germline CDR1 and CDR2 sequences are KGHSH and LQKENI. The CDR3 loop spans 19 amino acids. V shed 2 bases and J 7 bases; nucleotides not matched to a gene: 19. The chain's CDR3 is CASSPTGTSDTPRRWTQYF. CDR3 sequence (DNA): TGTGCCAGCTCACCAACCGGGACTAGCGACACGCCTCGGCGCTGGACCCAGTACTTC.

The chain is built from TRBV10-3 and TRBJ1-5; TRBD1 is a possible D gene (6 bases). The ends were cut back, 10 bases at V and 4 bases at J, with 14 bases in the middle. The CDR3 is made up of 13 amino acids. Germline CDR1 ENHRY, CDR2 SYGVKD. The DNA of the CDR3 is TGTGCCACCACAGGACAGAAGAATCAGCCCCAGCATTTT. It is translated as CATTGQKNQPQHF.

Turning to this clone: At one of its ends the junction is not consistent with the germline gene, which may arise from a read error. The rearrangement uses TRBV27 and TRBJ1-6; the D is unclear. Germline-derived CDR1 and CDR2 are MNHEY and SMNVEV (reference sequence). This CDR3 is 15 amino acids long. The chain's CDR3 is CASSLGREVSSPPHF. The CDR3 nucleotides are TGTGCCAGCAGTTTAGGGAGGGAAGTTAGTTCACCCCCCCACTTT.

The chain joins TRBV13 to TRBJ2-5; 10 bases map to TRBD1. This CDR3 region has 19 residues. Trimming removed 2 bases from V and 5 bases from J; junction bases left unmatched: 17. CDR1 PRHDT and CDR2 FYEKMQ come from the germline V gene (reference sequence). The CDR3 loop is CASSLLVRIGTGESETQYF. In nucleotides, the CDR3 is TGTGCCAGCAGCTTATTAGTCAGAATCGGGACAGGGGAGTCGGAGACCCAGTACTTC.

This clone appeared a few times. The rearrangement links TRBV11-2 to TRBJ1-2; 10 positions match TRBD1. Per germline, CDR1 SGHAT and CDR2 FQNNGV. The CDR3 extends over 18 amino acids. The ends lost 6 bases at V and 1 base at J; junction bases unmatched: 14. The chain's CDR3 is CASRLGRGTGDLNYGYTF. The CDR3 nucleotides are TGTGCCAGCAGACTTGGGCGCGGGACAGGGGACCTTAACTATGGCTACACCTTC.

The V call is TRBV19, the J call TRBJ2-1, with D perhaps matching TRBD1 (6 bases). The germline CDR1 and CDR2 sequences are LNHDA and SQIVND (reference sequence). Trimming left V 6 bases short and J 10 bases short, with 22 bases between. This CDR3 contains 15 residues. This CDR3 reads CASRTRDFNREEQFF. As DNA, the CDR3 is TGTGCCAGTAGGACCCGGGATTTTAACAGGGAGGAGCAGTTCTTC.

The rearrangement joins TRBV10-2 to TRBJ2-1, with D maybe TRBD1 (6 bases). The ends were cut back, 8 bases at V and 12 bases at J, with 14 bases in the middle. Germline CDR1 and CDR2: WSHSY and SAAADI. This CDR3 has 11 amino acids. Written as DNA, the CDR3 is TGCGCCAGCGGAAAACAGGGTTCGCAGTTCTTC. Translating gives CASGKQGSQFF.

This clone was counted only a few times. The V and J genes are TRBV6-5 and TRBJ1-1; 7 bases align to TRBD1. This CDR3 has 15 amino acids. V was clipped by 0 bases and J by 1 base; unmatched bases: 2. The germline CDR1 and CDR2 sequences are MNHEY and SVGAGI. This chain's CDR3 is CASSYSYRGNTEAFF. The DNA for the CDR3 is TGTGCCAGCAGTTACTCTTACAGGGGGAACACTGAAGCTTTCTTT.

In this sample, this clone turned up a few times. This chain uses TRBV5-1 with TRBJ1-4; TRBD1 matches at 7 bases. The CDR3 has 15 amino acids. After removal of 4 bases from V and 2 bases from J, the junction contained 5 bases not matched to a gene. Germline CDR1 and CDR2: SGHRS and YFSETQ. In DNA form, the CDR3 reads TGCGCCAGCAGCACTACAGGGGCGACTAATGAAAAACTGTTTTTT. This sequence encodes CASSTTGATNEKLFF. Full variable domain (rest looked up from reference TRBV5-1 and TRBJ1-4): KAGVTQTPRYLIKTRGQQVTLSCSPISGHRSVSWYQQTPGQGLQFLFEYFSETQRNKGNFPGRFSGRQFSNSRSEMNVSTLELGDSALYLCASSTTGATNEKLFFGSGTQLSVL.